The present TCR beta chain was sequenced within a study of blood T cell repertoires in COVID-19. In Cohort 3, a recovered donor had either two negative PCRs, clearance, or symptom resolution. Assay: immunoSEQ multiplex PCR; the TCRdb copy retains only in-frame clones and omits some. In the table there are approximately 230,000 clones, approximately 90% of which are singletons. Germline loops: CDR1 MNHNY, CDR2 SVGAGI (reference sequence). CDR3 length: 16 amino acids. The ends lost 8 bases at V and 5 bases at J; junction bases unmatched: 15. V and J are TRBV6-6 and TRBJ1-1, with 9 bases aligning to TRBD1. This TCR was sampled from a woman in her thirties who had recovered from COVID-19. The sample comprised PBMCs or T cells enriched from blood (not recorded which). The CDR3, as DNA: TGTGCCAGCCATACCTGGTCCGGGACAGGGAAGACTGAAGCTTTCTTT. Translating gives CASHTWSGTGKTEAFF.